The 11 T cell receptor beta chains below were found in one sample sequenced in a study of shared clonotypes between healthy human individuals. Sequenced by immunoSEQ multiplex PCR; TCRdb stores in-frame clones only, minus some. The sample has millions of clones; approximately 93% are singletons. Sequenced: naive CD4+ T cells from PBMCs. Subset indicated: CD45RA+ positively selected. The source of these receptors is a man between 18 and 35 years old in good health. Some clones in this sample may be carry-over from other donors' samples.

V gene TRBV29-1 combines with J gene TRBJ2-7; TRBD1 matches at 7 bases. Looked up from germline, CDR1 is SQVTM and CDR2 is ANQGSEA. With V trimmed by 7 bases and J by 2 bases, 8 bases remained unmatched. The CDR3 runs 13 residues. The CDR3 region has the DNA TGCAGCGGCCGACGGGACAGCCCCTACGAGCAGTACTTC. It translates to CSGRRDSPYEQYF.

The chain employs TRBV29-1 and TRBJ2-1, with D perhaps TRBD2 (5 bases). This CDR3 region has 13 residues. The V end lost 4 bases, the J end lost 1 base, and 8 bases lay between the germline ends. Germline CDR1 is SQVTM and CDR2 is ANQGSEA. In DNA form, the CDR3 reads TGCAGCGTTGCGGGGATATCCTACAATGAGCAGTTCTTC. Amino acid sequence: CSVAGISYNEQFF.

The chain links TRBV5-4 to TRBJ1-1, with no clear D. The CDR3 extends over 13 amino acids. Germline V gene lookup returns CDR1 SGHNT and CDR2 YYREEE (reference sequence). The germline V and J ends were trimmed by 4 bases and 2 bases, with 9 bases remaining between them. CDR3 bases: TGTGCCAGCAGCCCGGCAGCTAACACTGAAGCTTTCTTT. Translation gives CASSPAANTEAFF.

The genes are TRBV7-9 and TRBJ2-3, with 9 nucleotides matching TRBD1. The CDR3 loop spans 16 amino acids. Germline assignment: CDR1 SEHNR and CDR2 FQNEAQ (reference sequence). With V trimmed by 1 base and J by 3 bases, 5 bases remained unmatched. The CDR3 here is CASSLGGQGWTDTQYF. CDR3 bases: TGTGCCAGCAGCTTAGGGGGACAGGGTTGGACAGATACGCAGTATTTT. The variable domain in full, completed from reference TRBV7-9 and TRBJ2-3, reads DTGVSQNPRHKITKRGQNVTFRCDPISEHNRLYWYRQTLGQGPEFLTYFQNEAQLEKSRLLSDRFSAERPKGSFSTLEIQRTEQGDSAMYLCASSLGGQGWTDTQYFGPGTRLTVL.

The chain uses TRBV30 and TRBJ1-2; TRBD1 aligns across 10 bases. Germline assignment: CDR1 GTSNPN and CDR2 SVGIG (reference sequence). With V trimmed by 0 bases and J by 3 bases, 4 bases remained unmatched. This CDR3 region has 15 residues. CDR3 coding DNA: TGTGCCTGGAGTGTCACCGGGACAGGGGACTATGGCTACACCTTC. It is translated as CAWSVTGTGDYGYTF.

A word on this clone: Other DNA sequences within the sample encode an identical CDR3. The CDR3 DNA sequence: TGTGCCAGCAGTCTTACCGAAGAGACCCAGTACTTC. Translating gives CASSLTEETQYF. The chain employs TRBV2 and TRBJ2-5; D is uncertain. Germline CDR1 reads SNHLY; CDR2 reads FYNNEI. Deletions cut 5 bases from V and 3 bases from J, with 7 bases between. The CDR3 contains 12 residues.

V and J are TRBV13 and TRBJ1-3; D is possibly TRBD1 (5 bases). The CDR3 runs to 17 residues. The V and J ends lost 5 bases and 0 bases respectively, with 17 bases between them. Germline lookup yields CDR1 PRHDT and CDR2 FYEKMQ (reference sequence). CDR3 loop: CASSPSRPGPSGNTIYF. Written as DNA, the CDR3 is TGTGCCAGCAGCCCGTCACGACCGGGGCCCTCTGGAAACACCATATATTTT.

The J gene is TRBJ2-3, the V gene TRBV29-1; 9 nucleotides line up with TRBD2. Germline V gene sequence: CDR1 SQVTM, CDR2 ANQGSEA. The CDR3 has 16 amino acids. Unmatched junction bases numbered 14, after V lost 4 bases and J lost 6 bases. The CDR3 reads CSVVESAGGLTDTQYF. For the CDR3, the DNA is TGCAGCGTTGTAGAGTCGGCGGGAGGGTTGACCGATACGCAGTATTTT.

CDR3 sequence (DNA): TGTGCCAGCAGTTTACCCAGGGGAGGTAGCAATCAGCCCCAGCATTTT. This translates into CASSLPRGGSNQPQHF. V is TRBV28 and J is TRBJ1-5, with D tentatively TRBD1 (6 bases). Germline V gene data show CDR1 as MDHEN and CDR2 as SYDVKM. The V end was cut by 2 bases, the J end by 0 bases, with 11 bases between. The CDR3 is made up of 16 amino acids.

The chain uses TRBV7-9 and TRBJ2-1, with 8 bases matching TRBD1. Germline lookup yields CDR1 SEHNR and CDR2 FQNEAQ (reference sequence). Trimming at V came to 3 bases and at J to 12 bases, leaving 7 bases not matched to a gene. The CDR3 is made up of 13 amino acids. The CDR3 DNA reads TGTGCCAGCAGCTTCGGACAGGGTGGGTGGCAGTTCTTC. Translation gives CASSFGQGGWQFF.

The CDR3 DNA sequence: TGTGCCAGCAGTTTTCACGACTACGAGCAGTACTTC. Protein sequence: CASSFHDYEQYF. The chain recombines TRBV28 with TRBJ2-7; D unclear. Germline V lookup: CDR1 MDHEN, CDR2 SYDVKM. The CDR3 runs 12 residues. The V end lost 3 bases, the J end lost 3 bases, and 6 bases lay between the germline ends.